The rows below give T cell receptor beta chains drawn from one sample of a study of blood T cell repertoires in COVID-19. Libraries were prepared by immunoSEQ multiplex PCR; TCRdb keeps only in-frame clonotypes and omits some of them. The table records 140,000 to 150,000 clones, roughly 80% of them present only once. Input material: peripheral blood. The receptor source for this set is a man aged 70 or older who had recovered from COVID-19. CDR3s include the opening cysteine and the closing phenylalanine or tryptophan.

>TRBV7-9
CASSSMLATSTDTQYF
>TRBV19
CASSIQAGLYNEQFF
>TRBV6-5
CASRGQFQRNTEAFF
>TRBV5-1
CASSWTGGSYEQYF
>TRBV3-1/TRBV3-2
CASSRTGRYTEAFF
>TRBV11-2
CASSLDGVAGQTQYF
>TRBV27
CASSSRTRHYNEQFF
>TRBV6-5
CASSLTGGTGELFF
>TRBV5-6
CASSLTGQQNQPQHF
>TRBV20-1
CSAIRDTEAFF
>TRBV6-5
CASRAGTSLEEQYF
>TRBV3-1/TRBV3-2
CASSRGSEGGNTIYF
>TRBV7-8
CASSFNNHGRGEQYF
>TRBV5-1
CASSSGGQDWDTQYF
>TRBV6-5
CASSRGQDTEAFF
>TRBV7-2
CASSFIPGGVMNNEQFF
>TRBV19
CASSIAGEVYEQYF
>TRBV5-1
CASSPGEGLNTEAFF
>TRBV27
CASAGQGASYNEQFF
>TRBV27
CASSVRQDQETQYF
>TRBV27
CASSLVGGGEQYF